A single sample gave rise to the 25 T cell receptor beta chains below, sequenced in a study of identical twins. TCRdb independently ran MiXCR on the 5' RACE reads; one entry per CDR3 protein. The sample yields fewer than 350,000 distinct CDR3 sequences, about 8.3% seen once. These same records also appear under a second study, on yellow fever vaccine responses in identical twins.

What was sequenced was memory (CD45RO+) T cells sorted from blood. Receptors originate from a woman aged 18-29 years in good health.

This clonotype occurred a few times. The chain couples TRBV25-1 to TRBJ1-5; perhaps TRBD1 as D (5 bases). This CDR3 spans 13 amino acids. The germline CDR1 and CDR2 sequences are MGHDK and SYGVNS. V dropped 2 bases and J dropped 6 bases, with 8 bases sitting between them. This CDR3 is CASSEGAGQPQHF. CDR3 nucleotides: TGTGCCAGCAGTGAAGGGGCGGGTCAGCCCCAGCATTTT.

This clonotype was counted ten times or more. The genes are TRBV9 and TRBJ1-5, with D unresolved. The CDR3 sequence is 15 residues long. The V end was cut by 1 base, the J end by 6 bases, with 14 bases between. Germline V gene sequence: CDR1 SGDLS, CDR2 YYNGEE. The CDR3 is CASSVLPDPTQPQHF. The CDR3 region has the DNA TGTGCCAGCAGCGTACTACCGGACCCTACTCAGCCCCAGCATTTT.

This clonotype was recorded a few times. This chain connects TRBV27 to TRBJ2-7; D is unclear. The CDR3 extends over 14 amino acids. The germline V gene encodes CDR1 MNHEY and CDR2 SMNVEV (reference sequence). Between the trimmed V and J ends, which lost 2 bases and 2 bases, there was a span of 10 bases. As DNA, the CDR3 is TGTGCCAGCAGTTTAAAGGGAAAAACCTACGAGCAGTACTTC. This gives the protein CASSLKGKTYEQYF.

V gene TRBV5-1 combines with J gene TRBJ2-3, with 16 bases that match TRBD2. Germline V gene lookup returns CDR1 SGHRS and CDR2 YFSETQ. The CDR3 totals 19 residues. V trimming: 6 bases; J trimming: 2 bases; junction bases outside the gene matches: 12. CDR3 residues: CASNKRGLAGGYLTDTQYF. CDR3 DNA sequence: TGCGCCAGCAACAAAAGGGGACTAGCGGGAGGGTACCTCACAGATACGCAGTATTTT. Full variable domain (missing parts from reference TRBV5-1 and TRBJ2-3): KAGVTQTPRYLIKTRGQQVTLSCSPISGHRSVSWYQQTPGQGLQFLFEYFSETQRNKGNFPGRFSGRQFSNSRSEMNVSTLELGDSALYLCASNKRGLAGGYLTDTQYFGPGTRLTVL.

This chain connects TRBV20-1 to TRBJ2-1; the match to TRBD2 covers 12 bases. Germline V lookup: CDR1 DFQATT, CDR2 SNEGSKA (reference sequence). V trimming: 3 bases; J trimming: 6 bases; junction bases outside the gene matches: 9. This CDR3 is built from 16 residues. The CDR3 sequence: CSASDFGLAGRNEQFF. Written as DNA, the CDR3 is TGCAGTGCTAGCGACTTCGGACTAGCGGGGCGCAATGAGCAGTTCTTC.

This clonotype was seen ten or more times. This chain uses TRBV6-1 with TRBJ2-3; D is tentatively TRBD1 or TRBD2 (5 bases each). The germline gives CDR1 MNHNS, CDR2 SASEGT. This CDR3 contains 14 residues. V lost 6 bases to trimming and J lost 5 bases, with 15 bases between them. CDR3 sequence (DNA): TGTGCCAGCAGCCAACGGGACGGAAGAGATACGCAGTATTTT. Translating it yields CASSQRDGRDTQYF.

This clonotype was seen only a few times. The V call is TRBV4-1, the J call TRBJ2-3, with TRBD2 identical over 7 bases. The CDR3 is 16 residues long. Germline V lookup: CDR1 MGHRA, CDR2 YSYEKL. The V gene end was trimmed by 1 base and the J gene end by 4 bases; junction bases not matched to a gene: 8. CDR3 in amino acids: CASSQVGLVPADTQYF. DNA for the CDR3: TGCGCCAGCAGCCAAGTAGGACTAGTTCCAGCAGATACGCAGTATTTT.

At least ten counts were recorded for this clonotype. The J gene is TRBJ1-1, the V gene TRBV5-1; possibly TRBD1 for D (5 bases). The CDR3 totals 14 residues. From germline, CDR1 is SGHRS and CDR2 YFSETQ. The V end was cut by 4 bases, the J end by 8 bases, with 18 bases between. CDR3 sequence: CASSLQGDGFEAFF. DNA of the CDR3: TGCGCCAGCAGCCTTCAGGGTGATGGGTTCGAAGCTTTCTTT.

This clonotype turned up a few times. The V and J genes are TRBV20-1 and TRBJ2-1; tentative D call: TRBD2 (5 bases). The V and J ends lost 4 bases and 5 bases respectively, with 15 bases between them. The CDR3 spans 14 residues. CDR1 and CDR2 (germline): DFQATT, SNEGSKA (reference sequence). This CDR3 reads CSATQDSSHNEQFF. The CDR3 DNA reads as TGCAGTGCTACTCAGGACTCCAGCCACAATGAGCAGTTCTTC.

This clonotype was recorded at least ten times. The chain links TRBV5-1 to TRBJ2-2; TRBD2 might be the D (6 bases). Trimming shortened V by 6 bases and J by 4 bases, and 22 bases separated the two germline ends. Per germline, CDR1 SGHRS and CDR2 YFSETQ. The CDR3 loop spans 17 amino acids. CDR3 nucleotides: TGCGCCAGCACCTATTCACGGGACTCCCCAACCACCGGGGAGCTGTTTTTT. This sequence encodes CASTYSRDSPTTGELFF. Combining the CDR3 with reference TRBV5-1 and TRBJ2-2 gives the whole variable domain KAGVTQTPRYLIKTRGQQVTLSCSPISGHRSVSWYQQTPGQGLQFLFEYFSETQRNKGNFPGRFSGRQFSNSRSEMNVSTLELGDSALYLCASTYSRDSPTTGELFFGEGSRLTVL.

V usage is TRBV6-2 or TRBV6-3 and J usage is TRBJ1-1, with D possibly TRBD1 on 5 matching bases. The CDR3 consists of 14 residues. V was pared by 8 bases and J by 0 bases, with 13 bases between. The V gene's germline CDR1 is MNHEY and CDR2 SVGEGT. CDR3: CASGKTEMNTEAFF. CDR3 DNA sequence: TGTGCCAGCGGAAAGACAGAAATGAACACTGAAGCTTTCTTT.

This clonotype occurred a few times. V usage is TRBV6-1 and J usage is TRBJ2-5; 15 bases match TRBD2. The germline CDR1 and CDR2 sequences are MNHNS and SASEGT. The CDR3 is 16 residues long. With V trimmed by 3 bases and J by 7 bases, 6 bases remained unmatched. As DNA, the CDR3 is TGTGCCAGCAGTGAGAGGACTAGCGGGGGGGTGGTGACCCAGTACTTC. This encodes CASSERTSGGVVTQYF.

This clonotype showed up just a few times. The DNA for the CDR3 is TGTGCCAGCAGCGTAGAGACAGGGTATCCCCAGCATTTT. Encoded protein: CASSVETGYPQHF. This chain uses TRBV9 with TRBJ1-5; 7 nucleotides match TRBD1. Per the germline V gene, CDR1 is SGDLS and CDR2 is YYNGEE. This CDR3 comprises 13 residues. V shed 0 bases, J shed 10 bases, and the junction held 4 bases outside the gene matches.

V and J are TRBV3-1 and TRBJ1-2; D not resolved. Between the trimmed V and J ends, which lost 1 base and 5 bases, there was a span of 14 bases. Germline V gives CDR1 LGHDT, CDR2 YNNKEL (reference sequence). CDR3 length: 15 amino acids. DNA for the CDR3: TGTGCCAGCAGCCAAGGACGAACTAAACCTTATGGCTACACCTTC. This gives the protein CASSQGRTKPYGYTF.

This clonotype was found many times. The chain carries TRBV27 and TRBJ2-7, with D perhaps matching TRBD2 (6 bases). V was trimmed by 2 bases and J by 2 bases, leaving 13 bases between them. The germline CDR1 and CDR2 sequences are MNHEY and SMNVEV (reference sequence). The CDR3 extends over 15 amino acids. For the CDR3, the DNA is TGTGCCAGCAGTTTAAAGGCTAGCGAGGCCTACGAGCAGTACTTC. This encodes CASSLKASEAYEQYF.

This clonotype was observed a few times. This sequence joins TRBV7-7 and TRBJ2-3; perhaps TRBD1 as D (5 bases). The V and J ends lost 5 bases and 0 bases respectively, with 9 bases between them. The CDR3 is 14 amino acids. Per germline, CDR1 SSHAT and CDR2 FNYEAQ (reference sequence). CDR3 nucleotide sequence: TGTGCCAGCAGCGCAGGGTATAGCACAGATACGCAGTATTTT. This encodes CASSAGYSTDTQYF. The variable domain in full, completed from reference TRBV7-7 and TRBJ2-3, reads GAGVSQSPRYKVTKRGQDVTLRCDPISSHATLYWYQQALGQGPEFLTYFNYEAQPDKSGLPSDRFSAERPEGSISTLTIQRTEQRDSAMYRCASSAGYSTDTQYFGPGTRLTVL.

The chain joins TRBV27 to TRBJ2-2; 10 bases align to TRBD2. Germline CDR1 and CDR2: MNHEY and SMNVEV (reference sequence). V shed 2 bases and J 4 bases; nucleotides not matched to a gene: 4. The CDR3 runs to 16 residues. CDR3 sequence (DNA): TGTGCCAGCAGTTTAAGGCTAGCGGGAGCCACCGGGGAGCTGTTTTTT. It codes for CASSLRLAGATGELFF.

A few counts support this clonotype. The rearrangement uses TRBV7-6 and TRBJ2-5; TRBD1 or TRBD2 may be the D gene (5 bases each). Trimming shortened V by 1 base and J by 6 bases, and 9 bases separated the two germline ends. The CDR3 contains 13 residues. Per germline, CDR1 SGHVS and CDR2 FNYEAQ. CDR3 bases: TGTGCCAGCAGCTTAGGGCAGGGACAGACCCAGTACTTC. It yields the protein CASSLGQGQTQYF.

This chain joins TRBV20-1 and TRBJ2-7, with 9 bases lining up with TRBD2. The CDR3 totals 15 residues. The V and J ends lost 1 base and 4 bases, in that order; junction bases with no gene match: 8. CDR1 is DFQATT and CDR2 is SNEGSKA in the germline V gene (reference sequence). The DNA of the CDR3 is TGCAGTGCTAGAGGCGGTAGCGGGAGTCAGTACGAGCAGTACTTC. Its protein is CSARGGSGSQYEQYF.

In its sample, this clonotype was seen a few times. The chain is built from TRBV5-1 and TRBJ2-5; the D is unclear. CDR1 is SGHRS, CDR2 YFSETQ, per germline. The germline V and J ends were trimmed by 2 bases and 2 bases, with 13 bases remaining between them. The CDR3 spans 15 residues. CDR3 in DNA: TGCGCCAGCAGCTTTTCAGACCGGGCTCAAGAGACCCAGTACTTC. It translates to CASSFSDRAQETQYF.

A few counts support this clonotype. This chain links TRBV27 with TRBJ2-1; 7 nucleotides agree with TRBD1. The CDR3 is 15 amino acids. Germline-derived CDR1 and CDR2 are MNHEY and SMNVEV (reference sequence). Germline trimming cut 6 bases from V and 7 bases from J; bases unmatched to any gene: 12. The DNA of the CDR3 is TGTGCCAGCAGCCAACGACAGGGCGGTGGGAATGAGCAGTTCTTC. Translation gives CASSQRQGGGNEQFF.

This clonotype came up a few times. The V call is TRBV28, the J call TRBJ2-7; 9 nucleotides match TRBD1. This CDR3 region has 13 residues. The trim removed 6 bases at V and 7 bases at J, leaving 7 bases unmatched. The germline V gene encodes CDR1 MDHEN and CDR2 SYDVKM. The CDR3 spells CASRPGTGREQYF. CDR3 coding DNA: TGTGCCAGCAGACCCGGGACAGGGAGGGAGCAGTACTTC.

Ten or more counts support this clonotype. The DNA of the CDR3 is TGTGCCAGTAGTACAAATCGGAAGTCCGAGCAGTACTTC. Translating it yields CASSTNRKSEQYF. The genes are TRBV19 and TRBJ2-7; D is unclear. Deletions cut 4 bases from V and 6 bases from J, with 13 bases between. In germline, CDR1 is LNHDA, CDR2 SQIVND (reference sequence). CDR3 length equals 13 residues.

There are a few counts of this clonotype. This chain uses TRBV20-1 with TRBJ2-5, with 12 bases identical to TRBD2. In germline, CDR1 is DFQATT, CDR2 SNEGSKA (reference sequence). V gave up 5 bases and J gave up 3 bases; unmatched junction bases: 4. The CDR3 consists of 14 residues. Here the CDR3 DNA reads TGCAGTGCTCCTAGCGGGAGGGTCGAAGAGACCCAGTACTTC. Translating gives CSAPSGRVEETQYF.

In this sample, this clonotype turned up a few times. The chain carries TRBV28 and TRBJ2-6; D remains unclear. The CDR3 contains 15 residues. Germline V CDR1 and CDR2: MDHEN, SYDVKM. Trimming pared 0 bases from V and 0 bases from J, leaving 3 bases between. The CDR3 protein is CASSLWDSGANVLTF. CDR3 DNA sequence: TGTGCCAGCAGTTTATGGGACTCTGGGGCCAACGTCCTGACTTTC.